Listed below are T cell receptor beta chains from one sample, sequenced in a study of T-cell reconstitution after alpha-beta-depleted transplantation in children. TCRdb fed the PCR reads into MiXCR, producing one record per CDR3 protein. This sample has about 830,000 distinct CDR3 sequences, with around 15% found just once. Sequences were derived from PBMCs, mostly from graft donor cells, sampled 360 days after TCRalphabeta/CD19-depleted stem cell transplant. These receptor sequences come from a male patient younger than 18 who had a stem cell transplant for acute lymphoblastic leukemia, so the T cells may come from the graft donor. The CDR3 runs from the conserved cysteine through the conserved F or W. A D gene is named only where the DNA matches it firmly. A row's size may be missing; if present it is once, few, many or a size class.

abundance	v_gene	d_gene	j_gene	CDR3nt	CDR3aa
-	TRBV29-1	-	TRBJ2-5	TGCAGCGTTGAACAGGGAGCGGGAGAGACCCAGTACTTC	CSVEQGAGETQYF
-	TRBV29-1	-	TRBJ2-2	TGCAGCGTTGAAGATCCATACAGCACCGGGGAGCTGTTTTTT	CSVEDPYSTGELFF
few	TRBV7-8	-	TRBJ2-1	TGTGCCAGCAGCTTAAACCTGCCCCGCTCCTACAATGAGCAGTTCTTC	CASSLNLPRSYNEQFF
-	TRBV7-7	-	TRBJ2-7	TGTGCCAGCAGCTTAGAAACAGACCCCTCCTACGAGCAGTACTTC	CASSLETDPSYEQYF
-	TRBV3-1	TRBD1	TRBJ2-1	TGTGCCAGCAGCCAAAAGATCAGGATGGGGACAGGGCGCAATGAGCAGTTCTTC	CASSQKIRMGTGRNEQFF
few	TRBV5-6	TRBD2	TRBJ2-1	TGTGCCAGCAGCTACCTAGCGGGAGGGACCTACAATGAGCAGTTCTTC	CASSYLAGGTYNEQFF
few	TRBV5-1	TRBD2	TRBJ2-7	TGCGCCAGCAGGCCTACCTCCGGGACTAGCGGAAGAGAGCATTACTTC	CASRPTSGTSGREHYF
-	TRBV5-1	TRBD1	TRBJ1-6	TGCGCCAGCAGCTTGTCATTACAGGGGACTTTCAATTCACCCCTCCACTTT	CASSLSLQGTFNSPLHF
few	TRBV20-1	-	TRBJ1-4	TGCAGTGCAACGGCCGGGTCCCTTGGGGAAAAACTGTTTTTT	CSATAGSLGEKLFF
-	TRBV11-2	-	TRBJ2-4	TGTGCCAGCAGCTTACTCAGCGGGCCGTGGGACATTCAGTACTTC	CASSLLSGPWDIQYF
many	TRBV27	TRBD1	TRBJ2-7	TGTGCCAGCAGTGACCGGACAGGAGTTTCCTACGAGCAGTACTTC	CASSDRTGVSYEQYF
-	TRBV20-1	TRBD2	TRBJ2-7	TGCAGTGCTGCCTATCTTCTAGCGGGAGGGCGGAACGAGCAGTACTTC	CSAAYLLAGGRNEQYF